This T cell receptor beta chain was documented in a study of CD8+ T cells in alopecia areata. Whole-study results and caveats: Tissue-resident alphabeta T cells belonging to normal skin likewise get sequenced within scalp specimens. Affected lesional scalp, above all in alopecia totalis/universalis, was more clonal than normal scalp. Unlike in mice, where it was clearer, TCR sharing across patients was less clear, possibly HLA-related.

It was cDNA, reverse transcribed from extracted RNA, that served as the sequencing template. Data came from immunoSEQ multiplex PCR; TCRdb stores just in-frame clones and leaves some out. This table holds roughly 120,000 clones, roughly two thirds found once. PBMCs yielded sorted CD4+ and CD8+ T cells. A note on this clone: Its antigen is unidentified.

CDR1 and CDR2 from the germline V gene are SGHRS and YFSETQ. The CDR3 covers 14 residues. J was trimmed by 7 bases and V by 3 bases; bases with no gene match: 10. The V gene is TRBV5-1, the J gene TRBJ2-7, with 7 bases matching TRBD1. The sequencing sample was made of CD4+ T cells sorted from blood. The sequence derives from a human donor in good health. CDR3 sequence reads: CASSSREGAGEQYF. CDR3 nucleotides: TGCGCCAGCAGCTCCCGAGAGGGGGCAGGAGAGCAGTACTTC.